This passage covers 23 T cell receptor beta chains from one sample sequenced in a study of blood T cell repertoires in COVID-19. TCRdb's copy holds only in-frame clones and misses some; the assay was immunoSEQ multiplex PCR. The sample lists some 74,000 clones; less than 85% were seen once. The source material was peripheral blood. These receptors were collected from a woman of 80 years or more with acute or convalescent COVID-19.

The rearrangement uses TRBV11-1 and TRBJ2-1; 9 bases are shared with TRBD1. Trimming took 2 bases from V and 5 from J; bases not matched to a gene: 7. The CDR3 runs to 16 residues. Germline V gene data show CDR1 as SGHAT and CDR2 as FQDESV (reference sequence). The CDR3 loop is CASSLFRGTGNNEQFF. CDR3 nucleotide sequence: TGTGCCAGCAGCTTATTCCGAGGGACAGGGAACAATGAGCAGTTCTTC. The complete variable domain, with remaining parts taken from reference TRBV11-1 and TRBJ2-1, reads EAEVAQSPRYKITEKSQAVAFWCDPISGHATLYWYRQILGQGPELLVQFQDESVVDDSQLPKDRFSAERLKGVDSTLKIQPAELGDSAMYLCASSLFRGTGNNEQFFGPGTRLTVL.

The chain is built from TRBV19 and TRBJ1-2; tentatively, D is TRBD1 (5 bases). Germline V lookup: CDR1 LNHDA, CDR2 SQIVND (reference sequence). V lost 0 bases to trimming and J lost 8 bases, with 13 bases between them. CDR3 length: 14 amino acids. For the CDR3, the DNA is TGTGCCAGTAGTATAGAAGGGACGGAGGGAGGCTACACCTTC. This gives the protein CASSIEGTEGGYTF.

The chain is built from TRBV12-3 or TRBV12-4 and TRBJ2-2; no definite D call. This CDR3 region has 13 residues. V dropped 7 bases and J dropped 5 bases, with 11 bases sitting between them. CDR3 bases: TGTGCCAGCACGATCTCTCGGACCGGGGAGCTGTTTTTT. Residues: CASTISRTGELFF.

V usage is TRBV3-1 (or the pseudogene TRBV3-2) and J usage is TRBJ1-2; D call uncertain. CDR1 and CDR2 from the germline V gene are LGHDT and YNNKEL (reference sequence). The germline V and J ends were trimmed by 0 bases and 4 bases, with 12 bases remaining between them. The CDR3 length is 15 residues. CDR3 protein: CASSQDGLKGYGYTF. CDR3 nucleotide sequence: TGTGCCAGCAGCCAAGATGGACTTAAGGGCTATGGCTACACCTTC.

This chain joins TRBV19 and TRBJ2-1; no definite D call. The V end lost 7 bases, the J end lost 7 bases, and 20 bases lay between the germline ends. Per the germline V gene, CDR1 is LNHDA and CDR2 is SQIVND (reference sequence). The length of the CDR3 is 15 residues. Here the CDR3 reads CASKTVSRGVNEQFF. Written as DNA, the CDR3 is TGTGCCAGTAAGACTGTTTCCCGTGGTGTGAATGAGCAGTTCTTC.

This rearrangement joins TRBV2 to TRBJ2-2, with D perhaps TRBD1 (5 bases). With 4 bases removed from V and 1 base from J, the gap between germline ends came to 7 bases. The germline V gene encodes CDR1 SNHLY and CDR2 FYNNEI. This CDR3 comprises 14 residues. The CDR3 sequence: CASSGDRNTGELFF. In DNA form, the CDR3 reads TGTGCCAGCAGTGGTGACAGGAACACCGGGGAGCTGTTTTTT. Full variable domain (remainder filled in from reference TRBV2 and TRBJ2-2): EPEVTQTPSHQVTQMGQEVILRCVPISNHLYFYWYRQILGQKVEFLVSFYNNEISEKSEIFDDQFSVERPDGSNFTLKIRSTKLEDSAMYFCASSGDRNTGELFFGEGSRLTVL.

This clone was counted between two and nine times. V gene TRBV9 combines with J gene TRBJ1-1, with D possibly TRBD1 on 5 matching bases. The V gene lost 3 bases and the J gene lost 10 bases, with 19 bases spanning the gap. The CDR3 extends over 14 amino acids. Per germline, CDR1 SGDLS and CDR2 YYNGEE. DNA for the CDR3: TGTGCCAGCAGCGCTACTCCTGCGGGGGTAGCAGCTTTCTTT. It is translated as CASSATPAGVAAFF.

V and J are TRBV6-1 and TRBJ1-5; D is ambiguous. V dropped 3 bases and J dropped 1 base, with 4 bases sitting between them. The CDR3 is made up of 13 amino acids. The germline V gene has CDR1 MNHNS and CDR2 SASEGT. The CDR3 sequence: CASSDRSNQPQHF. The CDR3 bases are TGTGCCAGCAGTGACAGAAGCAATCAGCCCCAGCATTTT.

The chain combines TRBV3-1 (or the pseudogene TRBV3-2) with TRBJ2-7; D unresolved. CDR3 size: 13 residues. Per the germline V gene, CDR1 is LGHDT and CDR2 is YNNKEL (reference sequence). Trimming took off 2 bases at V and 5 bases at J, with 10 bases between the two ends. The CDR3 is CASSQSGLDEQYF. For the CDR3, the DNA is TGTGCCAGCAGCCAATCGGGTTTGGACGAGCAGTACTTC.

The chain links TRBV2 to TRBJ2-7, with 7 bases identical to TRBD1. This CDR3 comprises 14 residues. V was pared by 5 bases and J by 0 bases, with 4 bases of the junction left unmatched. Germline CDR1 is SNHLY and CDR2 is FYNNEI. CDR3 loop: CASSRQGLSYEQYF. CDR3 DNA sequence: TGTGCCAGCAGTCGACAGGGCCTCTCCTACGAGCAGTACTTC.

The rearrangement joins TRBV10-3 to TRBJ1-1, with 7 bases aligning to TRBD1. CDR1 and CDR2 from the germline V gene are ENHRY and SYGVKD. The junction had 4 bases not matched to a gene; V was cut back by 8 bases and J by 1 base. The CDR3 runs to 13 residues. DNA for the CDR3: TGTGCCATCGGAGGGACAGCGAACACTGAAGCTTTCTTT. Translation gives CAIGGTANTEAFF.

The genes are TRBV29-1 and TRBJ1-2; tentative D call: TRBD1 (5 bases). Per the germline V gene, CDR1 is SQVTM and CDR2 is ANQGSEA. The V end was cut by 4 bases, the J end by 3 bases, with 12 bases between. This CDR3 region has 13 residues. The CDR3 reads CSVGQGRDYGYTF. For the CDR3, the DNA is TGCAGCGTTGGGCAGGGTCGGGACTATGGCTACACCTTC.

The J gene is TRBJ2-1, the V gene TRBV24-1; 12 bases agree with TRBD2. The CDR3 has 17 residues. The germline V gene encodes CDR1 KGHDR and CDR2 SFDVKD. With 2 bases clipped from V and 6 bases from J, the junction kept 7 bases outside the gene matches. CDR3 in amino acids: CATSDSQGLAGSNEQFF. The CDR3 nucleotides are TGTGCCACCAGTGATTCCCAAGGACTAGCGGGATCCAATGAGCAGTTCTTC.

The chain combines TRBV11-1 with TRBJ2-1, with 9 bases that match TRBD2. Per the germline V gene, CDR1 is SGHAT and CDR2 is FQDESV (reference sequence). This CDR3 contains 15 residues. V shed 2 bases, J shed 7 bases, and the junction held 6 bases outside the gene matches. This chain's CDR3 is CASSLFSGSRNEQFF. CDR3 DNA sequence: TGTGCCAGCAGCTTATTTAGCGGGAGTCGTAATGAGCAGTTCTTC.

The chain has TRBV6-5 and TRBJ2-5; D is uncertain. The V end lost 0 bases, the J end lost 2 bases, and 7 bases lay between the germline ends. The CDR3 runs to 14 residues. Germline V CDR1 and CDR2: MNHEY, SVGAGI. The CDR3 spells CASSYSYRQETQYF. CDR3 nucleotide sequence: TGTGCCAGCAGTTACTCGTATAGACAAGAGACCCAGTACTTC.

The rearrangement links TRBV7-8 to TRBJ2-7; D may be TRBD1 (5 bases). Trimming shortened V by 5 bases and J by 4 bases, and 18 bases separated the two germline ends. There are 15 residues in the CDR3. Germline CDR1 is SGHVS and CDR2 is FQNEAQ. DNA of the CDR3: TGTGCCAGCAGCATCGGCGCGGCAGGGCGGTACGAGCAGTACTTC. Its protein is CASSIGAAGRYEQYF.

The chain employs TRBV2 and TRBJ2-7; 7 nucleotides line up with TRBD1. Germline V CDR1 and CDR2: SNHLY, FYNNEI. The V and J ends lost 6 bases and 1 base, in that order; junction bases with no gene match: 3. The CDR3 length is 13 residues. CDR3 residues: CASSRDSSYEQYF. DNA of the CDR3: TGTGCCAGCAGCCGGGACAGTTCCTACGAGCAGTACTTC.

CDR3 sequence (DNA): TGTGCCAGCAGCCAGCGGGGGACAGGGTTCACTGAAGCTTTCTTT. Its protein is CASSQRGTGFTEAFF. The rearrangement uses TRBV16 and TRBJ1-1; 9 positions agree with TRBD1. The germline V gene has CDR1 KGHSY and CDR2 FQNENV. V dropped 3 bases and J dropped 4; count of bases not matched to a gene: 6. This CDR3 region has 15 residues.

This clone has only a few counts. The chain carries TRBV9 and TRBJ2-7; 8 bases fit TRBD1. V trimming: 0 bases; J trimming: 6 bases; junction bases outside the gene matches: 5. The germline V gene encodes CDR1 SGDLS and CDR2 YYNGEE. This CDR3 has 14 residues. In DNA form, the CDR3 reads TGTGCCAGCAGCGTAGTTCAGGGGGCGGGCGAGCAGTACTTC. Protein: CASSVVQGAGEQYF.

V usage is TRBV27 and J usage is TRBJ1-6, with D maybe TRBD1 (6 bases). V lost 5 bases, J lost 7 bases, and 12 bases lay in between. CDR1 MNHEY and CDR2 SMNVEV come from the germline V gene (reference sequence). CDR3 length: 14 residues. The DNA for the CDR3 is TGTGCCAGCAGTGTGGGGGCCAAGAATTCACCCCTCCACTTT. Amino acid sequence: CASSVGAKNSPLHF.

The chain employs TRBV7-9 and TRBJ1-2, with 7 bases identical to TRBD1. Germline V gene data show CDR1 as SEHNR and CDR2 as FQNEAQ (reference sequence). The J segment lost 4 bases and the V segment lost 1 base, leaving 6 bases of the junction unmatched. This CDR3 is 15 amino acids long. CDR3 sequence reads: CASSLEFDRVYGYTF. Written as DNA, the CDR3 is TGTGCCAGCAGCTTAGAATTTGACAGGGTCTATGGCTACACCTTC.

The chain recombines TRBV19 with TRBJ1-4; D is uncertain. The V gene lost 3 bases and the J gene lost 7 bases, with 15 bases spanning the gap. Germline V lookup: CDR1 LNHDA, CDR2 SQIVND (reference sequence). CDR3 size: 15 residues. The CDR3 region is CASSISFNKVEKLFF. The DNA of the CDR3 is TGTGCCAGTAGTATTAGCTTTAATAAGGTTGAAAAACTGTTTTTT.

The rearrangement joins TRBV5-1 to TRBJ2-5; D possibly corresponds to TRBD1 (5 bases). The germline gives CDR1 SGHRS, CDR2 YFSETQ. Trimming took 5 bases from V and 3 from J, leaving 11 bases between them. CDR3 length equals 13 residues. CDR3 sequence (DNA): TGCGCCAGCAGGTTGACAGCCGAAGAGACCCAGTACTTC. This codes for CASRLTAEETQYF.